One and the same sample provided the 4 T cell receptor beta chains below, sequenced in a study of blood T cell repertoires in COVID-19 (dated by TCRdb to 2020 to 2022). Library prep was done by the immunoSEQ multiplex PCR assay. The table was pulled from immuneACCESS by TCRdb, which kept in-frame rearrangements only. Such tables lose some clones; where checked, under half of the loss comes from unresolved V genes, and the rest has no known cause. For this sample the table gives about 270,000 clones, of which around 93% were detected only once. The top ten clones comprise 2.8% of the sample. The sample taken for sequencing was PBMCs or T cells enriched from blood (not recorded which). These receptors came from a man aged 40-55 years who had been exposed to COVID-19.

The chain joins TRBV7-8 to TRBJ1-1, with a weak D call TRBD1 (5 bases). This CDR3 region has 13 residues. The V end was cut by 5 bases, the J end by 0 bases, with 7 bases between. Germline loops: CDR1 SGHVS, CDR2 FQNEAQ. The CDR3 bases are TGTGCCAGCAGCGCGGACATGAACACTGAAGCTTTCTTT. Protein product: CASSADMNTEAFF.

This clone showed up just once. The chain recombines TRBV21-1 with TRBJ1-1; the D call in the table, TRBD1, was not verified against the DNA. TRBV21-1 is recorded as a pseudogene. The CDR3 extends over 14 amino acids. The CDR3 loop reads CASSAPGNLPEAFF. The CDR3 DNA follows: TGTGCCAGCAGCGCCCCAGGGAATTTGCCTGAAGCTTTCTTT.

The chain has TRBV11-1 and TRBJ2-3, with a tentative D call TRBD2 (6 bases). CDR3 length equals 15 residues. Germline V gene lookup returns CDR1 SGHAT and CDR2 FQDESV (reference sequence). Trimming removed 1 base from V and 2 bases from J, with 10 bases in between. CDR3 sequence: CASSLVRDDTDTQYF. The CDR3 DNA follows: TGTGCCAGCAGCTTAGTGCGGGATGACACAGATACGCAGTATTTT.

V and J are TRBV5-1 and TRBJ2-1, with 7 nucleotides matching TRBD2. The germline V gene encodes CDR1 SGHRS and CDR2 YFSETQ. Trimming took 4 bases from V and 6 from J; bases not matched to a gene: 10. This CDR3 has 15 amino acids. CDR3 sequence: CASSPGTTLGNEQFF. The CDR3 DNA follows: TGCGCCAGCAGCCCCGGGACTACCCTGGGCAATGAGCAGTTCTTC.